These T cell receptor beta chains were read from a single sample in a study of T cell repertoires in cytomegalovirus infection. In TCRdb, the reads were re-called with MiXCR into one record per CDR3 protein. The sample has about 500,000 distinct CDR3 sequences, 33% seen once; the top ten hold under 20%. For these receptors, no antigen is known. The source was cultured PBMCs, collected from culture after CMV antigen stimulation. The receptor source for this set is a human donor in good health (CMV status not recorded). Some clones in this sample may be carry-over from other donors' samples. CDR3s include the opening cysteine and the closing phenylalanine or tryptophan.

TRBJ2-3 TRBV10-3 CAAATGTLYTDTQYF
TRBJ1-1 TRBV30 CAWSAQGDTEAFF
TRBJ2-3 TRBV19 CASRDRSTDTQYF
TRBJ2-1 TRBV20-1 CSAGRLAGEYEQFF
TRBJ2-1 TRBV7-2 CASRPGIVNEQFF
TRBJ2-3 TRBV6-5 CASGTSGRAPGTDTQYF
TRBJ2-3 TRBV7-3 CASSLRGAATDTQYF
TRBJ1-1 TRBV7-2 CASSTQGGGGTEAFF
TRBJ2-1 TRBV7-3 CASSLDGTYNEQFF
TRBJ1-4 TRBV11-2 CASSHYSSTNEKLFF
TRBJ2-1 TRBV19 CASSIGVRNEQFF
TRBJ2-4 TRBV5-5 CASSFQGNKNIQYF
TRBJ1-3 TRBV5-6 CASSLEEGRAGSSSGNTIYF
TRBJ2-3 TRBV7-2 CASSGGTSGWNTQYF
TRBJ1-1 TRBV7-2 CASSLTQGTEAFF
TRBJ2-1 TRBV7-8 CASSLVGRVIHNEQFF